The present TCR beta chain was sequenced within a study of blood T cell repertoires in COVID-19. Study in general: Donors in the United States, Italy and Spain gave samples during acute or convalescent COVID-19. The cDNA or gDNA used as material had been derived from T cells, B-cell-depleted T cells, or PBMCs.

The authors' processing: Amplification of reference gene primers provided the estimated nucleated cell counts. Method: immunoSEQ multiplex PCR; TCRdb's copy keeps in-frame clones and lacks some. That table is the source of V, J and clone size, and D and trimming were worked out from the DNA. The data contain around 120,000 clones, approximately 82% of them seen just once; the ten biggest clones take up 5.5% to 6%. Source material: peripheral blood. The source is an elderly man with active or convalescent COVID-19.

CDR3 amino acids: CASSAAWGQGTYEQYF. In DNA form, the CDR3 reads TGTGCCAGTAGTGCCGCATGGGGACAGGGAACTTACGAGCAGTACTTC. The chain recombines TRBV19 with TRBJ2-7; 9 positions agree with TRBD1. Germline V gives CDR1 LNHDA, CDR2 SQIVND (reference sequence). Trimming removed 5 bases from V and 4 bases from J; junction bases left unmatched: 12. This CDR3 is 16 amino acids long.